Detailed here is one T cell receptor (beta chain). No antigen is known for it. Qualities for individual bases were not recorded, and no much larger clone is one base off. Its CDR3 holds 13 amino acids, cysteine through phenylalanine. Only CDR3 DNA remains: 39 bases, in frame from the first base. Relative to germline, V is 4 bases shorter and J is 0 bases shorter, with 6 bases between their ends. This sample was taken from a study of T cell responses to AZD1222 COVID-19 vaccine (dated by TCRdb to about 2021). Some background on the complete study: AZD1222 recipients with second doses at about 4 weeks or about 12 weeks were pooled, because spike-specific TCR depth and breadth did not differ between schedules. TCR sequencing covered 230 to 250 trial participants: 200 to 220 given two doses of AZD1222 and 26 given two doses of MenACWY control vaccine. Trial participants were enrolled into age subgroups of 18-55, 56-69 and 70-plus years, which contained roughly 140, 27 and 60 TCR-sequenced participants, respectively.

The sample's time point, from its label and the paper: baseline before first vaccination. Vaccinee samples were obtained from the UK trials COV001 and COV002, which included a single-blind randomized controlled phase 2/3 trial of AZD1222 (ChAdOx1 nCoV-19) in healthy adults. Trial participant PBMC samples were collected at day 0 and day 28 after the second dose for TCRbeta chain sequencing. The CDR3 regions of human TCRbeta chains were analyzed by immunosequencing. The original methods were these. TCRs in the repertoires were matched against a reference library of SARS-CoV-2-specific TCRs that had been generated with the MIRA antigen-specificity platform. Breadth meant the fraction of unique TCRs that were SARS-CoV-2-associated, whereas depth meant the fraction of total T cells that were SARS-CoV-2-associated. Using the MIRA data, each spike-specific TCR was mapped to the spike region that the TCR reacts to and placed in a CD4 or CD8 class. Log10-transformed breadth and depth values were compared by one-way ANOVA with Sidak's multiple comparisons tests. Held by TCRdb, this immuneACCESS table contains in-frame sequences only and omits some clones. Under half of the omission traces to an unresolved V gene where checked; the cause of the rest is unknown. The V and J calls and clone size are taken from that table; D and trimming were inferred from the DNA. The sample table shows over 150,000 clones, and 88% are seen once. Less than 3.5% of the sample is in the top ten clones.

General conclusions and limits of the study: Reportedly, close to half of the unique spike-specific TCRs recognized epitopes lying outside the regions that are mutated in the B.1.351 and B.1.1.7 variants. After two AZD1222 doses, spike-specific TCR breadth and depth were significantly higher than at day 0 and than in MenACWY recipients. The 56-69-year group was small, and its depth increase did not reach significance, likely because of low power. Participants were mostly white British, with more females than males. The authors suggested clonal diversity may have been underestimated. Only six or seven AZD1222 recipients were SARS-CoV-2 seropositive at baseline, limiting conclusions about previously exposed vaccinees. CD4 TCRs associated with the vaccine covered the entire spike protein, and the dominant responses were in regions 160-218 and 743-854. Because no day 14 peak-response samples were available, the repertoires could be characterized only after the peak T cell response.

The sample in question was peripheral blood, obtained on day 0 of AZD1222 vaccination. The rearrangement combines TRBV12-3 or TRBV12-4 with TRBJ2-5, with the D gene not clear enough to name. This receptor was taken from an adult in good health. The nucleotide sequence reads as follows: TGTGCCAGCAGTTCGCTCGACCAAGAGACCCAGTACTTC. The encoded protein is CASSSLDQETQYF.